The T cell receptor (beta chain) under discussion was sequenced for a study of CD8+CD57+ T cells in acquired aplastic anemia. Study-level points and caveats: Roughly 27 sequences, all CD8+ CDR3, were shared between patients and controls.

CDR3 size: 13 residues. The V gene's germline CDR1 is SGHTA and CDR2 FQGNSA. TCR beta VDJ and CDR3 profiling used genomic DNA as template. TCRdb analysed the reads with MiXCR anew, one entry per CDR3 protein. The repertoire consists of just over 450,000 distinct CDR3 sequences, with around 30% occurring once and the leading ten covering roughly 0.8%. With respect to this clonotype: Its antigen is unidentified. Given a much more abundant clone one base away, this may be a read error.

Previously, flow cytometry had revealed CD8+CD57+ cell expansion in the patients chosen for sequencing. There were no patients without severe acquired aplastic anemia. The material sequenced was sorted CD4+, CD8+, or CD8+CD57+ T cells (not recorded which) from PBMCs. The clonotype comes from a human donor with aplastic anemia. The V gene is TRBV7-2, the J gene TRBJ2-7, with 10 positions matching TRBD2. The DNA of the CDR3 is TGTGCCGGCAGGTACATAGCGGGAGGTGAGCAGTACTTC. Residues: CAGRYIAGGEQYF.